The 16 T cell receptor beta chains below all came from one sample that was sequenced in a study of PD-1 blockade in classical Hodgkin lymphoma. All trial patients relapsed after autologous stem cell transplantation. The assay was immunoSEQ multiplex PCR, and TCRdb's table has in-frame clones only and misses some. Seen here are over 35,000 clones, about nine tenths observed once, and the top ten hold 9% to 10%. The specimen comprised peripheral blood mononuclear cells (PBMCs), sampled at baseline. The receptors shown here come from a human donor with classical Hodgkin lymphoma.

This clone was picked up one time. The chain uses TRBV5-6 and TRBJ2-5; D tentatively fits TRBD1 or TRBD2 (5 bases each). The CDR3 loop spans 15 amino acids. Trimming stripped 4 bases from V and 7 bases from J, with 20 bases between. Germline V gene data show CDR1 as SGHDT and CDR2 as YYEEEE. This CDR3 is CASSSMGTRLGTQYF. The CDR3 DNA reads as TGTGCCAGCAGCAGCATGGGGACCCGGTTGGGGACCCAGTACTTC.

The chain combines TRBV19 with TRBJ1-4; 8 nucleotides agree with TRBD1. This CDR3 region has 15 residues. Looked up from germline, CDR1 is LNHDA and CDR2 is SQIVND (reference sequence). V was clipped by 5 bases and J by 7 bases; unmatched bases: 9. CDR3 loop: CASSFTGGVTEKLFF. Written as DNA, the CDR3 is TGTGCCAGTAGTTTCACAGGGGGAGTAACTGAAAAACTGTTTTTT.

The genes are TRBV7-6 and TRBJ2-5, with D maybe TRBD1 (6 bases). The germline CDR1 and CDR2 sequences are SGHVS and FNYEAQ. CDR3 size: 16 residues. V shed 1 base and J shed 5 bases, with 17 bases lying between them. The CDR3: CASSLVPRGRGETQYF. The CDR3 region has the DNA TGTGCCAGCAGCTTAGTTCCCAGGGGAAGGGGGGAGACCCAGTACTTC.

CDR3 residues: CASSVGVDYGYTF. CDR3 nucleotide sequence: TGTGCCAGCAGCGTAGGGGTAGACTATGGCTACACCTTC. The chain has TRBV9 and TRBJ1-2; no reliable D call. Germline lookup yields CDR1 SGDLS and CDR2 YYNGEE. This CDR3 spans 13 amino acids. The V gene lost 0 bases and the J gene lost 3 bases, with 6 bases spanning the gap.

By share, this clone counts as medium-sized (0.01 to 0.1%). This chain joins TRBV4-1 and TRBJ1-2; D is ambiguous. Germline CDR1 and CDR2: MGHRA and YSYEKL. The CDR3 is 15 amino acids. The germline V and J ends were trimmed by 0 bases and 4 bases, with 12 bases remaining between them. The CDR3 reads CASSQDRGVGYGYTF. In DNA, the CDR3 is TGCGCCAGCAGCCAAGATCGTGGGGTTGGCTATGGCTACACCTTC.

This chain links TRBV9 with TRBJ2-7, with 9 bases matching TRBD2. The CDR3 contains 16 residues. The germline gives CDR1 SGDLS, CDR2 YYNGEE. V trimming: 4 bases; J trimming: 7 bases; junction bases outside the gene matches: 15. Written as DNA, the CDR3 is TGTGCCAGCAGCAATAGCGGGCCTAGCGGGGAGGGAGAGCAGTACTTC. Translation gives CASSNSGPSGEGEQYF.

The rearrangement uses TRBV19 and TRBJ1-2, with 8 bases identical to TRBD1. CDR1 is LNHDA, CDR2 SQIVND, per germline (reference sequence). CDR3 size: 16 residues. Trimming took 7 bases from V and 4 from J; bases not matched to a gene: 14. Here the CDR3 DNA reads TGTGCCAGTACGGCTTCCGGACAGGGACATTCCTATGGCTACACCTTC. Translation gives CASTASGQGHSYGYTF.

This chain joins TRBV27 and TRBJ1-2; 7 nucleotides align to TRBD1. After removal of 5 bases from V and 5 bases from J, the junction contained 8 bases not matched to a gene. Germline assignment: CDR1 MNHEY and CDR2 SMNVEV (reference sequence). This CDR3 contains 14 residues. CDR3 loop: CASSHGQVKYGYTF. The CDR3 DNA is TGTGCCAGCAGTCATGGACAGGTCAAGTATGGCTACACCTTC.

The V and J genes are TRBV5-1 and TRBJ2-7, with D possibly matching TRBD2 (5 bases). Germline V gene lookup returns CDR1 SGHRS and CDR2 YFSETQ. V was pared by 1 base and J by 3 bases, with 11 bases between. The CDR3 is made up of 14 amino acids. The CDR3 bases are TGCGCCAGCAGCTTGCAGGCTAGCAACTACGAGCAGTACTTC. This codes for CASSLQASNYEQYF.

J is TRBJ2-7 and V is TRBV10-3; 9 nucleotides align to TRBD1. Trimming at V came to 11 bases and at J to 5 bases, leaving 7 bases not matched to a gene. The V gene's germline CDR1 is ENHRY and CDR2 SYGVKD. CDR3 length equals 12 residues. In DNA, the CDR3 is TGTGCCTCGGGGGACAGGGTCGACGAGCAGTACTTC. It specifies CASGDRVDEQYF.

The chain has TRBV5-1 and TRBJ2-5; D not resolved. This CDR3 comprises 13 residues. The V end was cut by 4 bases, the J end by 3 bases, with 10 bases between. Germline values: CDR1 SGHRS, CDR2 YFSETQ. CDR3 bases: TGCGCCAGCAGCCCTGGTGGGGAAGAGACCCAGTACTTC. Protein: CASSPGGEETQYF.

Points on this clone: Other DNA sequences in the sample encode the same CDR3. V usage is TRBV2 and J usage is TRBJ1-1; D possibly corresponds to TRBD1 (6 bases). The germline CDR1 and CDR2 sequences are SNHLY and FYNNEI. The CDR3 is made up of 12 amino acids. V lost 5 bases and J 4 bases, leaving 8 bases between the germline ends. In DNA form, the CDR3 reads TGTGCCAGCAGTTCGGACAGCACTGAAGCTTTCTTT. This gives the protein CASSSDSTEAFF.

This chain connects TRBV5-1 to TRBJ1-5; no clear D. The V end lost 4 bases, the J end lost 7 bases, and 12 bases lay between the germline ends. The CDR3 contains 13 residues. CDR1 and CDR2 from the germline V gene are SGHRS and YFSETQ. CDR3 amino acids: CASSQELGQPQHF. The CDR3 nucleotides are TGCGCCAGCAGCCAGGAGCTGGGGCAGCCCCAGCATTTT.

The rearrangement uses TRBV6-5 and TRBJ1-2, with a possible D match to TRBD1 (5 bases). Germline-derived CDR1 and CDR2 are MNHEY and SVGAGI. The CDR3 loop spans 14 amino acids. Trimming removed 2 bases at V and 7 bases at J, with 14 bases between. This CDR3 reads CASSYTPQGGGYTF. In nucleotides, the CDR3 is TGTGCCAGCAGTTACACCCCGCAGGGCGGTGGCTACACCTTC.

The gene calls are TRBV5-1 and TRBJ2-5; D is ambiguous. Trimming cost V 0 bases and J 4 bases, with 13 bases left between them. The CDR3 is made up of 15 amino acids. CDR1 is SGHRS and CDR2 is YFSETQ in the germline V gene. CDR3 DNA: TGCGCCAGCAGCTTGGATAGCAGTTCGGGAGAGACCCAGTACTTC. The encoded protein is CASSLDSSSGETQYF.

With regard to this clone: A read error may account for a junction end that differs from germline. The chain joins TRBV7-8 to TRBJ1-5; tentative D call: TRBD1 (6 bases). Germline loops: CDR1 SGHVS, CDR2 FQNEAQ. The CDR3 covers 14 residues. This CDR3 is CASSKSRDNEPQHF. In nucleotides, the CDR3 is TGTGCCAGCAGCAAAAGCCGGGACAATGAGCCCCAGCATTTT.